The rows below give T cell receptor beta chains drawn from one sample of a study of tumor and adjacent non-tumor tissue in lung cancer. TCRdb re-called the multiplex PCR reads through MiXCR, storing one row per CDR3 protein. The repertoire holds over 60,000 distinct CDR3 sequences, with around 86% as singletons. The sequenced sample consisted of lung tumor tissue. These receptors all come from a woman in her 50s with non-small cell lung cancer. Each CDR3 is given with its conserved first and last residue. The order of the fields is clone size, V gene, J gene, D gene, CDR3 DNA, CDR3 protein. D genes are given only for firm matches. Expanded clones are given a class, and other clones once, few, many or no size at all.

size: once
V: TRBV11-2
J: TRBJ2-3
D: -
DNA: TGTGCCAGCAGCGCCTTAGATACGCAGTATTTT
CDR3: CASSALDTQYF

size: few
V: TRBV18
J: TRBJ1-1
D: -
DNA: TGTGCCAGCTCACCCACAGGGATGGACACTGAAGCTTTCTTT
CDR3: CASSPTGMDTEAFF

size: once
V: TRBV20-1
J: TRBJ2-3
D: -
DNA: TGCAATGCAAGCCCTAGTGGAGGCGTCACAGATACGCAGTATTTT
CDR3: CNASPSGGVTDTQYF

size: -
V: TRBV6-5
J: TRBJ2-2
D: -
DNA: TGTTCCAGCAGCTGGGACTTTAACACAGGGGAGCTGTTTTTC
CDR3: CSSSWDFNTGELFF

size: -
V: TRBV4-2
J: TRBJ2-1
D: -
DNA: TGCACCAGCAGCTCCTCCCTGGCGGGCCGGTACAATGAGCAGTTCTTC
CDR3: CTSSSSLAGRYNEQFF

size: once
V: TRBV10-3
J: TRBJ2-6
D: TRBD1
DNA: TGTGCCATCAGCAGGACAGGTTTCTCTGGGGACAAGGTCCTGACTTTC
CDR3: CAISRTGFSGDKVLTF

size: -
V: TRBV20-1
J: TRBJ2-1
D: TRBD2
DNA: TGTAGTGCTGATAAGACTAGCGATATTGATGAGCAGTTATTC
CDR3: CSADKTSDIDEQLF

size: -
V: TRBV20-1
J: TRBJ2-1
D: -
DNA: TGCAATGTCAATTTAGTGGGTCTGAGTGAGCAGTTCTTC
CDR3: CNVNLVGLSEQFF

size: -
V: TRBV20-1
J: TRBJ1-2
D: -
DNA: TGCATTGCTAGACTTCAAGCTAACTATGGCTACACCTTC
CDR3: CIARLQANYGYTF

size: -
V: TRBV6-5
J: TRBJ2-7
D: -
DNA: TGTGCTAGCGGTTACCGGGGTCTCTACGAGCAGTACTTC
CDR3: CASGYRGLYEQYF

size: -
V: TRBV6-1
J: TRBJ2-1
D: -
DNA: TGTGCCAGTAATGGACGAGAGAACAATGAGCAGTTCTTC
CDR3: CASNGRENNEQFF

size: -
V: TRBV6-1
J: TRBJ2-7
D: TRBD2
DNA: TGTGCCAACAGTGAAGCGTACGGGAGCGGGAGTGGATCAATTGGGCAATACTTC
CDR3: CANSEAYGSGSGSIGQYF

size: many
V: TRBV5-6
J: TRBJ2-3
D: -
DNA: TGTGCCAGCAGCCCCAGATTCGCTGCAGGCACAGATACGCAGTATTTT
CDR3: CASSPRFAAGTDTQYF

size: -
V: TRBV6-1
J: TRBJ1-5
D: -
DNA: TGTGCCAGCATTGAAATGAGCCAAACTAGCAATCAGTCCCAGCATTTT
CDR3: CASIEMSQTSNQSQHF

size: -
V: TRBV29-1
J: TRBJ2-7
D: TRBD1
DNA: TGCAGCGATGAGACAGGGCGCTACGAGCAGTACTTC
CDR3: CSDETGRYEQYF

size: -
V: TRBV20-1
J: TRBJ2-1
D: -
DNA: TGCAGTGCTAGAGCGGCCCAGACCAACTCATACAGTGAGCAGTTCTTC
CDR3: CSARAAQTNSYSEQFF

size: -
V: TRBV10-3
J: TRBJ1-2
D: TRBD1
DNA: TGTGCCATCAGTGGCCGGACAGGACGAGAACATTATGGCTACACCTTC
CDR3: CAISGRTGREHYGYTF

size: -
V: TRBV20-1
J: TRBJ2-7
D: TRBD1
DNA: TGCAGTGCTACGGGACAGTGGTACAAGCAGTACTTC
CDR3: CSATGQWYKQYF

size: -
V: TRBV7-2
J: TRBJ2-3
D: TRBD1
DNA: TGTGCCAGCAGCACATACAGGGGGGCGCAGTATTTT
CDR3: CASSTYRGAQYF

size: -
V: TRBV6-2/TRBV6-3
J: TRBJ2-1
D: TRBD1
DNA: TGTGCCAGCAAATCCGGGACAGGGGTTTTCGATGAGCAGTTCTTC
CDR3: CASKSGTGVFDEQFF

size: once
V: TRBV11-2
J: TRBJ2-7
D: TRBD2
DNA: TGTGCCACCAGGGACAAGCGGGAGGACTCCTACGAGCAATACTTC
CDR3: CATRDKREDSYEQYF

size: once
V: TRBV20-1
J: TRBJ2-7
D: -
DNA: TGCAGTGCTAGAGATCGGGATCGCGGGAATCCCTACAAGCAGTACTTC
CDR3: CSARDRDRGNPYKQYF

size: -
V: TRBV20-1
J: TRBJ2-7
D: TRBD1
DNA: TGCAGTGCTGCCTTCGGACAGGGGAATATCTACGGGCAGTACTTC
CDR3: CSAAFGQGNIYGQYF

size: -
V: TRBV10-3
J: TRBJ1-2
D: TRBD1
DNA: TGTGCCATCCGGGACAGTGTCCCCTCTGGCTACACCTTC
CDR3: CAIRDSVPSGYTF

size: -
V: TRBV4-2
J: TRBJ2-3
D: TRBD2
DNA: TGTGCCAGCAGCCTCGCTCTAGCGGTTGATATGCAGTATTTT
CDR3: CASSLALAVDMQYF

size: -
V: TRBV20-1
J: TRBJ2-3
D: TRBD2
DNA: TGCAGTGTTATGACTAGCGACACAGATACGCAGTTTTTT
CDR3: CSVMTSDTDTQFF

size: -
V: TRBV6-2/TRBV6-3
J: TRBJ1-5
D: -
DNA: TGTGTCAGCAGTGACACCGGGCAAGGCAATCAGCCCCAGCATTTT
CDR3: CVSSDTGQGNQPQHF

size: -
V: TRBV20-1
J: TRBJ2-7
D: -
DNA: TGCAATGCTAGGGAGATTAGCTGGAACACCTACGAGCAGTACTTC
CDR3: CNAREISWNTYEQYF

size: once
V: TRBV7-8
J: TRBJ1-6
D: TRBD1
DNA: TGTGCCAGCAGTGAGGGACAGGGCTATCGTAATTCACCCCCCCACTTT
CDR3: CASSEGQGYRNSPPHF

size: -
V: TRBV11-2
J: TRBJ2-3
D: -
DNA: TGTGCCAGCAGCTTGGACACGGGACTTGAGGGAGCAGATACGCAGTATTTT
CDR3: CASSLDTGLEGADTQYF

size: -
V: TRBV14
J: TRBJ2-1
D: -
DNA: TGTGCCAGAAGCCTATCACTAGTCGGAGAGCAGTTCTTC
CDR3: CARSLSLVGEQFF

size: few
V: TRBV4-3
J: TRBJ2-1
D: TRBD2
DNA: TGCACTAGCAGCCAGAGAACTAGCGGCAACGACAATGAGCAGTTCTTC
CDR3: CTSSQRTSGNDNEQFF

size: -
V: TRBV7-2
J: TRBJ2-7
D: -
DNA: TGTGCCAGCAGCAAGCGCGGAGGATCCTACGAGCAGTACTTC
CDR3: CASSKRGGSYEQYF

size: -
V: TRBV20-1
J: TRBJ2-1
D: TRBD2
DNA: TGCAGTCCAAGCGGGAGGGCATTGAATGAGCTATTCTTC
CDR3: CSPSGRALNELFF

size: -
V: TRBV6-1
J: TRBJ2-1
D: -
DNA: TGTGCTAGCGGCGCCCGGGACGGGACCTACAATGAGCAGTTATTC
CDR3: CASGARDGTYNEQLF

size: -
V: TRBV20-1
J: TRBJ2-3
D: -
DNA: TGCAGTGATAGAGATCGGTGGAGGGAGCCGAACACAGATACGCAGTACTTT
CDR3: CSDRDRWREPNTDTQYF

size: -
V: TRBV20-1
J: TRBJ2-7
D: -
DNA: TGCAGTGCTAGAGATCAGGCAAGGGGCCGGCAGTACTTC
CDR3: CSARDQARGRQYF

size: -
V: TRBV6-1
J: TRBJ2-1
D: -
DNA: TGTGCCAGCAGTAAGGGGAGTAGGGAACTGTTCTTC
CDR3: CASSKGSRELFF

size: once
V: TRBV4-1
J: TRBJ2-5
D: -
DNA: TGCGCCAGCAGCCAAGGCTGGGAAGAGAGCCAGTACTTT
CDR3: CASSQGWEESQYF

size: -
V: TRBV6-6
J: TRBJ2-7
D: TRBD2
DNA: TGTGCCAGCTGTTACTCGCCGACTAGCGGCTACGAGCAGTACTTC
CDR3: CASCYSPTSGYEQYF

size: -
V: TRBV6-6
J: TRBJ2-3
D: TRBD2
DNA: TGTGCCAGCAGATACTCTCGGGGTAGCGGGGCTTCAGATACGCAGTATTTT
CDR3: CASRYSRGSGASDTQYF

size: -
V: TRBV10-3
J: TRBJ2-3
D: -
DNA: TGTGCCACGAACCCGACGACAGTCACAGATATGCAGTATTTT
CDR3: CATNPTTVTDMQYF